This T cell receptor (beta chain) was captured by sequencing in a study of T cells in Graves' hyperthyroidism and ophthalmopathy. This clonotype was recorded at least ten times. The antigen is unknown. The J segment lost 4 bases and the V segment lost 5 bases, leaving 8 bases of the junction unmatched. From germline, CDR1 is SEHNR and CDR2 FQNEAQ (reference sequence). The CDR3 length is 16 residues. It was 10 ml of fresh peripheral blood that supplied the PBMCs. TCR beta CDR3 regions were amplified from RNA. Initially, a first-round RT-PCR of the TCR CDR3 employed the HTBI primer set. TCRdb re-derived calls from the multiplex PCR reads in MiXCR, one entry per CDR3 protein. The sample holds roughly 700,000 distinct CDR3 sequences; around 16% are singletons and the top ten take less than 20%. Whole-study findings and limits: The model foresaw ophthalmopathy a median around seven months prior to onset.

The TCR originated in a man aged 45 to 65 with Graves' hyperthyroidism. Sequencing was performed on blood. The chain employs TRBV7-9 and TRBJ2-1, with TRBD2 matching over 10 bases. CDR3 residues: CASSHPSGRLYNEQFF. CDR3 nucleotide sequence: TGTGCCAGCAGCCACCCTAGCGGGAGATTATACAATGAGCAGTTCTTC.